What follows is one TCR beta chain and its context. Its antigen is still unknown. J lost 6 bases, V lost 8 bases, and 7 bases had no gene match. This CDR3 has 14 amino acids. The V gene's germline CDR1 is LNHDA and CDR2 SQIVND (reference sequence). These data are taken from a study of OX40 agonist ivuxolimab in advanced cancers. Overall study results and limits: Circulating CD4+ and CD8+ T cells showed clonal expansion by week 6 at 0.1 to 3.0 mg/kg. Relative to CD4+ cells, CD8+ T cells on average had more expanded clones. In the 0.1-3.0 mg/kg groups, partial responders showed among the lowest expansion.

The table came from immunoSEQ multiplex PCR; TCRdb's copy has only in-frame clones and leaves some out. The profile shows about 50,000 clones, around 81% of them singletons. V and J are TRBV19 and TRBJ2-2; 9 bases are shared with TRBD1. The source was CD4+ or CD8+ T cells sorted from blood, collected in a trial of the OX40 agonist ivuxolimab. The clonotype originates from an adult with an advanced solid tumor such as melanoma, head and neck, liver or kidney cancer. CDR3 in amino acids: CASRQGVRAGELFF. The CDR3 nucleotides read TGTGCCAGTCGACAGGGGGTTAGGGCCGGGGAGCTGTTTTTT.